This T cell receptor beta chain was identified during a study of immune cell composition in non-small cell lung cancer. Study background: Lung adenocarcinoma or squamous carcinoma made up most tumours. Overall study findings and caveats: Clones >0.5% enriched in tumour were rarer in adenocarcinoma (around 35%) than squamous (around 75%). It was not proven that tumour-reactive clones equal dominant tumour-associated clones. Overall clonality, unlike maximal tumour-associated clone frequency, did not predict TIL reactivity.

This clone was found once. The antigen remains undetermined. Data came from immunoSEQ multiplex PCR; TCRdb stores just in-frame clones and leaves some out. In the table there are around 9,300 clones, approximately 77% of which are singletons. Normal lung was taken at the farthest possible site, at least 3 cm from tumour. V was cut by 8 bases and J by 4 bases, with 15 bases left in between. In germline, CDR1 is GTSNPN, CDR2 SVGIG (reference sequence). The CDR3 is made up of 13 amino acids. Sequenced material: non-adjacent lung tissue. The TCR sequence derives from a human donor with non-small cell lung cancer. The chain employs TRBV30 and TRBJ2-1, with a weak D call TRBD2 (6 bases). Here the CDR3 reads CAAVEAGYNEQFF. The CDR3 coding sequence is TGTGCCGCCGTGGAGGCGGGATACAATGAGCAGTTCTTC.